This TCR beta chain originates from a study of response to subunit inactivated influenza vaccine. Whole-study results and caveats: It was suggested by the authors that few new T cells are recruited by each seasonal influenza vaccination.

Each CDR3 protein is one row after TCRdb ran MiXCR on the RT-PCR reads. The sample yields about 160,000 distinct CDR3 sequences, about 11% seen once. This clonotype was observed a few times. Its antigen is undetermined. In germline, CDR1 is MRHNA, CDR2 SNTAGT. The ends were cut back, 0 bases at V and 9 bases at J, with 12 bases in the middle. The CDR3 is 14 amino acids. Sequencing was performed on non-naive T cells sorted from PBMCs, taken roughly 47 days after vaccination. The clonotype comes from a man in his fifties or sixties who received an inactivated influenza vaccine. V gene TRBV6-4 combines with J gene TRBJ2-1; the D call may be TRBD1 or TRBD2 (5 bases each). CDR3 coding DNA: TGTGCCAGCAGTGACTCGAAGAGGGGACCTGAGCAGTTCTTC. Encoded protein: CASSDSKRGPEQFF.